A single sample is the source of the 7 T cell receptor beta chains below, sequenced in a study of cytomegalovirus exposure and HLA in healthy donors. The PCR used 60 Vbeta and 13 Jbeta primers. Method: immunoSEQ multiplex PCR; TCRdb's copy keeps in-frame clones and lacks some. The data contain roughly 120,000 clones, about 74% of them singletons. Sequences were obtained from PBMCs. All receptors derive from a man aged 30 to 45 in good health and CMV-seropositive.

This clone came up a few times. This clone may be a read error of a much larger clone one base away. This sample includes further DNA sequences coding for the same CDR3. The V call is TRBV7-2, the J call TRBJ1-3; D gene unclear. Between the trimmed V and J ends, which lost 1 base and 0 bases, there was a span of 4 bases. The CDR3 spans 14 residues. The V gene's germline CDR1 is SGHTA and CDR2 FQGNSA. The CDR3 DNA is TGTGCCAGCAGCTTAGACAGCTCTGGAAACACCATATATTTT. Translating it yields CASSLDSSGNTIYF.

The V call is TRBV27, the J call TRBJ1-6; no clear D. CDR1 and CDR2 (germline): MNHEY, SMNVEV (reference sequence). The CDR3 totals 13 residues. The V gene lost 5 bases and the J gene lost 8 bases, with 10 bases spanning the gap. CDR3 nucleotides: TGTGCCAGCAGTCAGCGGACTGATTCACCCCTCCACTTT. It encodes CASSQRTDSPLHF.

The V and J genes are TRBV13 and TRBJ1-2; TRBD1 might be the D (6 bases). The CDR3 loop spans 15 amino acids. Germline V gene data show CDR1 as PRHDT and CDR2 as FYEKMQ (reference sequence). V lost 0 bases and J lost 1, with 9 bases in between. The DNA for the CDR3 is TGTGCCAGCAGCTTAGGAGGGGGTGTTAACTATGGCTACACCTTC. Residues: CASSLGGGVNYGYTF.

This clone was observed a handful of times. The chain couples TRBV19 to TRBJ2-5, with D maybe TRBD1 (5 bases). V shed 8 bases and J shed 1 base, with 11 bases lying between them. The CDR3 consists of 13 residues. Germline V gene lookup returns CDR1 LNHDA and CDR2 SQIVND (reference sequence). CDR3: CASSRQTQETQYF. The CDR3 nucleotides read TGTGCCAGTTCCCGACAGACCCAAGAGACCCAGTACTTC.

The chain employs TRBV9 and TRBJ1-5; the match to TRBD1 covers 9 bases. The CDR3 is 15 residues long. V trimming: 0 bases; J trimming: 5 bases; junction bases outside the gene matches: 3. Looked up from germline, CDR1 is SGDLS and CDR2 is YYNGEE. In DNA, the CDR3 is TGTGCCAGCAGCGTAGGGGACAGGGACTATCAGCCCCAGCATTTT. This gives the protein CASSVGDRDYQPQHF.

The chain carries TRBV7-2 and TRBJ2-1; 9 positions match TRBD2. The V gene's germline CDR1 is SGHTA and CDR2 FQGNSA. Trimming cost V 4 bases and J 0 bases; bases outside gene matches: 10. This CDR3 has 18 amino acids. The CDR3 bases are TGTGCCAGCAGCTCCCTCTCTAGCGGGGTCTACTCCTACAATGAGCAGTTCTTC. Protein sequence: CASSSLSSGVYSYNEQFF.

V is TRBV6-1 and J is TRBJ1-2; D remains ambiguous. The germline V and J ends were trimmed by 4 bases and 0 bases, with 12 bases remaining between them. The CDR3 totals 15 residues. Germline lookup yields CDR1 MNHNS and CDR2 SASEGT. CDR3 in amino acids: CASSGKHLANYGYTF. The CDR3 nucleotides are TGTGCCAGCAGTGGAAAACACCTCGCTAACTATGGCTACACCTTC.